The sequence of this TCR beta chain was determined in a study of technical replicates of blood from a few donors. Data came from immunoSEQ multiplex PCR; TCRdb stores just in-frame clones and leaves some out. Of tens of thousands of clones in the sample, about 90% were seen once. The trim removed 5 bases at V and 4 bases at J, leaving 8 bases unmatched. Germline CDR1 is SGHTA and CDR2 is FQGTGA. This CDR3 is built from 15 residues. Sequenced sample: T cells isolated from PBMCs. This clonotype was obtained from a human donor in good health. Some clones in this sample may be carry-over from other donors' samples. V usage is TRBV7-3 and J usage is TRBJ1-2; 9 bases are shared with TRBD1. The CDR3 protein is CASSETGGAFYGYTF. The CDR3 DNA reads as TGTGCCAGCAGCGAAACAGGGGGCGCGTTCTATGGCTACACCTTC.